A single sample is the source of the 29 T cell receptor beta chains below, sequenced in a study of T-cell reconstitution after alpha-beta-depleted transplantation in children. Unique molecular identifiers tagged the TCRbeta library. TCRdb itself ran the PCR reads through MiXCR, one entry per CDR3 protein. The sample records a few hundred thousand distinct CDR3 sequences, approximately 11% being singletons. The sample was PBMCs, taken before TCRalphabeta/CD19-depleted stem cell transplant. These receptors were collected from a child younger than two with acute myeloid leukemia, due to receive a stem cell transplant.

As concerns this clonotype: A much larger clone lies a single base off, so this may be a read error. Since the CDR3 does not end with the conserved phenylalanine or tryptophan, this likely comes from a read error. Because the CDR3's place on the DNA is in doubt, the DNA is left out and the CDR3 is given as listed by TCRdb. This chain connects TRBV28 to TRBJ2-3; TRBD2, the table's D call, was not compared with the DNA. The CDR3 length equals 12 residues, ends included. Germline loops: CDR1 MDHEN, CDR2 SYDVKM. The CDR3 is CASSLEAGTEYL.

Ten or more counts support this clonotype. The V gene is TRBV20-1, the J gene TRBJ2-1, with D possibly TRBD2 on 6 matching bases. Trimming removed 2 bases from V and 3 bases from J, with 14 bases in between. This CDR3 region has 15 residues. CDR1 is DFQATT, CDR2 SNEGSKA, per germline (reference sequence). The CDR3 DNA reads as TGCAGTGCTAGACCGGGAAGGGGAGGCTACAATGAGCAGTTCTTC. This gives the protein CSARPGRGGYNEQFF.

On this clonotype: The junction departs from germline at one end; a sequencing error may be responsible. The J gene is TRBJ1-3, the V gene TRBV18; maybe TRBD1 (5 bases). Germline CDR1 and CDR2: KGHSH and LQKENI. The length of the CDR3 is 16 residues. As DNA, the CDR3 is TGTGCCAGCCCACCTCTCGACAGTTTTTCTGGAAACACCATATATTTT. This codes for CASPPLDSFSGNTIYF. The entire variable domain, with the rest obtained from reference TRBV18 and TRBJ1-3, is as follows: NAGVMQNPRHLVRRRGQEARLRCSPMKGHSHVYWYRQLPEEGLKFMVYLQKENIIDESGMPKERFSAEFPKEGPSILRIQQVVRGDSAAYFCASPPLDSFSGNTIYFGEGSWLTVV.

This clonotype has ten or more counts. CDR3 DNA: TGTGCCTGGAGTCATAGGGGCAACGTCCTGACTTTC. It is translated as CAWSHRGNVLTF. The chain has TRBV30 and TRBJ2-6; tentative D call: TRBD1 (5 bases). This CDR3 spans 12 amino acids. Germline lookup yields CDR1 GTSNPN and CDR2 SVGIG (reference sequence). V was cut by 2 bases and J by 9 bases, with 8 bases left in between.

Ten or more counts support this clonotype. The gene calls are TRBV5-1 and TRBJ2-3, with D possibly being TRBD2 (5 bases). The CDR3 has 13 residues. V lost 9 bases and J lost 4, with 15 bases in between. CDR1 is SGHRS and CDR2 is YFSETQ in the germline V gene. CDR3 coding DNA: TGCGCCACAAGGACTCTATATGCAGATACGCAGTATTTT. This gives the protein CATRTLYADTQYF.

Many counts were recorded for this clonotype. The J gene is TRBJ1-2, the V gene TRBV27; TRBD1 might be the D (6 bases). The CDR3 contains 14 residues. Trimming took 3 bases from V and 3 from J, leaving 11 bases between them. Germline V gene lookup returns CDR1 MNHEY and CDR2 SMNVEV (reference sequence). CDR3 sequence reads: CASSFGGLDYGYTF. The CDR3 nucleotides are TGTGCCAGCAGTTTTGGGGGGCTCGACTATGGCTACACCTTC.

This clonotype occurred many times. One end of the junction fails to match germline, which may point to a read error. The chain couples TRBV6-6 to TRBJ2-1; D is uncertain. Germline values: CDR1 MNHNY, CDR2 SVGAGI (reference sequence). The CDR3 is 11 amino acids. The CDR3 coding sequence is TGTGCCAGCAGTTATGGGCAGTTGCCGATCTTC. Protein: CASSYGQLPIF.

The V and J genes are TRBV29-1 and TRBJ1-5, with D uncertain. The V end lost 6 bases, the J end lost 10 bases, and 19 bases lay between the germline ends. Germline V lookup: CDR1 SQVTM, CDR2 ANQGSEA. The CDR3 length is 13 residues. The DNA for the CDR3 is TGCAGCGTACGGGAGGGAAGGAATGCACCCCAGCATTTT. Its protein product is CSVREGRNAPQHF.

There are many counts of this clonotype. The chain carries TRBV7-9 and TRBJ2-1; no clear D. The CDR3 is 15 residues long. Germline values: CDR1 SEHNR, CDR2 FQNEAQ (reference sequence). Trimming cost V 2 bases and J 4 bases, with 12 bases left between them. CDR3 residues: CASSLSLPLYNEQFF. The CDR3 DNA sequence: TGTGCCAGCAGCTTATCTCTTCCTCTATACAATGAGCAGTTCTTC.

This clonotype was detected ten times or more. The chain carries TRBV20-1 and TRBJ2-1; TRBD2 might be the D (6 bases). The germline V and J ends were trimmed by 4 bases and 5 bases, with 21 bases remaining between them. The CDR3 is 16 residues long. Germline CDR1 reads DFQATT; CDR2 reads SNEGSKA (reference sequence). CDR3 nucleotides: TGCAGTGCTAACCCCATATCTGAGGAGCGGGACAATGAGCAGTTCTTC. Translated: CSANPISEERDNEQFF.

This clonotype was counted many times. The chain employs TRBV7-2 and TRBJ2-7; a possible D gene is TRBD1 (5 bases). The germline CDR1 and CDR2 sequences are SGHTA and FQGNSA. V dropped 0 bases and J dropped 4 bases, with 16 bases sitting between them. There are 16 residues in the CDR3. DNA of the CDR3: TGTGCCAGCAGCTTAGCAAGCAGGGTGCCGAAGTACGAGCAGTACTTC. This sequence encodes CASSLASRVPKYEQYF.

This clonotype was seen at least ten times. This rearrangement joins TRBV12-3 or TRBV12-4 to TRBJ2-3; D may be TRBD2 (7 bases). This CDR3 contains 13 residues. The V gene lost 6 bases and the J gene lost 7 bases, with 14 bases spanning the gap. The CDR3 bases are TGTGCCAGCAGGGAGGGGGGGCAAAATACGCAGTATTTT. This sequence encodes CASREGGQNTQYF.

This clonotype was recorded at least ten times. In DNA, the CDR3 is TGCGCCAGCAAGGGCGGGAGTGGTAATGAGCAGTTCTTC. The encoded protein is CASKGGSGNEQFF. V gene TRBV5-1 combines with J gene TRBJ2-1, with 7 nucleotides matching TRBD2. CDR3 size: 13 residues. The germline V gene encodes CDR1 SGHRS and CDR2 YFSETQ. The V segment lost 6 bases and the J segment 7 bases; nucleotides outside the gene matches: 7.

This clonotype has a count of ten or more. J is TRBJ2-2 and V is TRBV19; a weak D match, TRBD1 (6 bases). There are 13 residues in the CDR3. Germline assignment: CDR1 LNHDA and CDR2 SQIVND (reference sequence). The V and J ends lost 5 bases and 6 bases respectively, with 10 bases between them. CDR3 nucleotide sequence: TGTGCCAGTAGTCAGGGGCCGGCCGGGGAGCTGTTTTTT. This sequence encodes CASSQGPAGELFF. Full variable domain (remainder filled in from reference TRBV19 and TRBJ2-2): DGGITQSPKYLFRKEGQNVTLSCEQNLNHDAMYWYRQDPGQGLRLIYYSQIVNDFQKGDIAEGYSVSREKKESFPLTVTSAQKNPTAFYLCASSQGPAGELFFGEGSRLTVL.

This clonotype was observed many times. The chain uses TRBV5-5 and TRBJ1-5; D possibly corresponds to TRBD1 (6 bases). The CDR3 consists of 15 residues. The V end lost 2 bases, the J end lost 1 base, and 10 bases lay between the germline ends. CDR1 and CDR2 (germline): SGHKS, YYEKEE (reference sequence). CDR3 amino acids: CASSFGGASNQPQHF. The CDR3, as DNA: TGTGCCAGCAGCTTTGGGGGGGCGAGCAATCAGCCCCAGCATTTT.

The sample holds many counts of this clonotype. The V gene is TRBV5-5, the J gene TRBJ1-1; the match to TRBD1 covers 9 bases. This CDR3 comprises 14 residues. Trimming cost V 5 bases and J 7 bases; bases outside gene matches: 9. Per the germline V gene, CDR1 is SGHKS and CDR2 is YYEKEE (reference sequence). The CDR3 nucleotides are TGTGCCAGCAGAGTAACAGGGGGCGGTGGTGAAGCTTTCTTT. It codes for CASRVTGGGGEAFF.

V usage is TRBV11-3 and J usage is TRBJ1-1; possibly TRBD1 for D (5 bases). Per the germline V gene, CDR1 is SGHNT and CDR2 is YENEEA. The V gene lost 1 base and the J gene lost 1 base, with 10 bases spanning the gap. The CDR3 length is 15 residues. In DNA, the CDR3 is TGTGCCAGCAGCTTAGCCCGGGGGTCGAACACTGAAGCTTTCTTT. Translated: CASSLARGSNTEAFF.

This clonotype was counted at least ten times. This chain links TRBV5-8 with TRBJ2-7; 7 bases are shared with TRBD1. Germline CDR1 reads SGHTS; CDR2 reads YDEGEE. This CDR3 has 15 amino acids. The V segment lost 2 bases and the J segment 2 bases; nucleotides outside the gene matches: 7. CDR3 amino acids: CASSFPGQLAYEQYF. CDR3 nucleotides: TGTGCCAGCAGCTTCCCGGGACAGCTAGCCTACGAGCAGTACTTC.

This clonotype was seen repeatedly, ten times or more. This chain connects TRBV10-1 to TRBJ1-2, with a tentative D call TRBD1 (6 bases). V lost 2 bases to trimming and J lost 2 bases, with 6 bases between them. From germline, CDR1 is WNHNN and CDR2 SYGVQD (reference sequence). CDR3 length: 13 residues. CDR3 sequence reads: CASSEDRNYGYTF. Written as DNA, the CDR3 is TGCGCCAGCAGTGAGGACAGGAACTATGGCTACACCTTC.

This clonotype was observed at least ten times. The chain has TRBV5-1 and TRBJ2-2; a weak D match, TRBD1 (6 bases). V lost 5 bases and J lost 4, with 15 bases in between. CDR1 is SGHRS and CDR2 is YFSETQ in the germline V gene. There are 15 residues in the CDR3. CDR3: CASSLLTGSTGELFF. In DNA form, the CDR3 reads TGCGCCAGCAGTCTACTCACAGGGAGCACCGGGGAGCTGTTTTTT.

This clonotype appeared a few times. The rearrangement joins TRBV11-1 to TRBJ2-7; 7 bases fit TRBD1. Germline CDR1 and CDR2: SGHAT and FQDESV (reference sequence). The CDR3 totals 14 residues. The ends lost 5 bases at V and 3 bases at J; junction bases unmatched: 7. The CDR3 nucleotides are TGTGCCAGCAGCCATTTGGGACAGAACTACGAGCAGTACTTC. It is translated as CASSHLGQNYEQYF.

This clonotype was observed at least ten times. The V and J genes are TRBV20-1 and TRBJ2-1, with 13 nucleotides matching TRBD2. From germline, CDR1 is DFQATT and CDR2 SNEGSKA (reference sequence). There are 16 residues in the CDR3. V shed 0 bases, J shed 9 bases, and the junction held 8 bases outside the gene matches. CDR3 nucleotide sequence: TGCAGTGCTAGAGAGTTTGGACTAGCGGGAGTTTTTGAGCAGTTCTTC. It yields the protein CSAREFGLAGVFEQFF.

This clonotype has ten or more counts. J is TRBJ2-1 and V is TRBV15; TRBD1 or TRBD2 may be the D gene (6 bases each). Trimming took off 0 bases at V and 2 bases at J, with 8 bases between the two ends. The CDR3 runs to 15 residues. Germline CDR1 is LNHNV and CDR2 is YYDKDF (reference sequence). CDR3 amino acids: CATSRDGGPYNEQFF. The CDR3 DNA is TGTGCCACCAGCAGAGATGGGGGGCCCTACAATGAGCAGTTCTTC.

The sample holds many counts of this clonotype. The chain joins TRBV5-1 to TRBJ1-2, with TRBD1 identical over 10 bases. The trim removed 4 bases at V and 2 bases at J, leaving 5 bases unmatched. This CDR3 has 15 residues. Germline lookup yields CDR1 SGHRS and CDR2 YFSETQ. CDR3 loop: CASSPGQGENYGYTF. In DNA, the CDR3 is TGCGCCAGCAGCCCCGGACAGGGGGAGAACTATGGCTACACCTTC.

This clonotype was counted many times. The chain combines TRBV20-1 with TRBJ1-4; maybe TRBD1 (5 bases). Trimming removed 4 bases from V and 8 bases from J, with 14 bases in between. Germline loops: CDR1 DFQATT, CDR2 SNEGSKA (reference sequence). The CDR3 is 13 residues long. CDR3 DNA sequence: TGCAGTGCTAAGCCCGGGGCAGGCGAAAAACTGTTTTTT. Its protein is CSAKPGAGEKLFF.

This clonotype came up many times. The chain carries TRBV5-1 and TRBJ2-1; D is possibly TRBD2 (5 bases). The CDR3 runs 15 residues. The V and J ends lost 1 base and 8 bases respectively, with 16 bases between them. Germline V gene data show CDR1 as SGHRS and CDR2 as YFSETQ. DNA for the CDR3: TGCGCCAGCAGCTTGTATAGCCTCATTAGCGATGAGCAGTTCTTC. Translated, it gives CASSLYSLISDEQFF.

There are a few counts of this clonotype. V is TRBV20-1 and J is TRBJ2-3; 9 bases agree with TRBD1. V dropped 6 bases and J dropped 3; count of bases not matched to a gene: 13. CDR3 length: 16 residues. The germline V gene has CDR1 DFQATT and CDR2 SNEGSKA (reference sequence). CDR3 nucleotide sequence: TGCAGTGCCCTGCCTTCCGGGACAGGGCGGACAGATACGCAGTATTTT. Its translation is CSALPSGTGRTDTQYF.

This clonotype was seen at least ten times. CDR3: CASSLLAGGNEQFF. The CDR3 DNA reads as TGTGCCAGCAGTTTACTAGCGGGAGGGAATGAGCAGTTCTTC. The gene calls are TRBV28 and TRBJ2-1, with TRBD2 matching over 12 bases. The germline gives CDR1 MDHEN, CDR2 SYDVKM. Trimming at V came to 2 bases and at J to 7 bases, leaving 0 bases not matched to a gene. The CDR3 sequence is 14 residues long.

This clonotype was seen at least ten times. The chain is built from TRBV7-3 and TRBJ2-3; possibly TRBD2 for D (5 bases). Germline CDR1 is SGHTA and CDR2 is FQGTGA. Trimming took 5 bases from V and 6 from J, leaving 18 bases between them. The CDR3 contains 15 residues. The CDR3 sequence is CASSPRLSRGDTQYF. The DNA of the CDR3 is TGTGCCAGCAGCCCAAGACTATCCCGAGGGGATACGCAGTATTTT.